This T cell receptor beta chain stems from a study of OX40 agonist ivuxolimab in advanced cancers. Study observations and caveats: Clonal expansion in partial responders at 0.1-3.0 mg/kg ranked among the lowest.

Libraries were prepared by immunoSEQ multiplex PCR; TCRdb keeps only in-frame clonotypes and omits some of them. This repertoire shows 80,000 or so clones, roughly 86% found once; its top ten account for about 2.3%. Notes on this clone: The antigen is not known.

This CDR3 has 14 amino acids. The germline gives CDR1 MDHEN, CDR2 SYDVKM. V was pared by 8 bases and J by 0 bases, with 11 bases between. This chain links TRBV28 with TRBJ2-1; a possible D gene is TRBD1 (6 bases). This TCR was sampled from an adult with an advanced solid tumor such as melanoma, head and neck, liver or kidney cancer. The specimen was CD4+ or CD8+ T cells sorted from blood, collected in a trial of the OX40 agonist ivuxolimab. The CDR3 DNA reads TGTGCCAGCGGGACATACAACTCCTACAATGAGCAGTTCTTC. It codes for CASGTYNSYNEQFF. Drawing the rest from reference TRBV28 and TRBJ2-1, the complete variable domain is DVKVTQSSRYLVKRTGEKVFLECVQDMDHENMFWYRQDPGLGLRLIYFSYDVKMKEKGDIPEGYSVSREKKERFSLILESASTNQTSMYLCASGTYNSYNEQFFGPGTRLTVL.